The source of this T cell receptor beta chain is a study of blood T cell repertoires in COVID-19. About the research overall: Samples taken during acute and convalescent COVID-19 were collected in the United States, Italy and Spain.

Per the authors' pipeline: Reference gene primers were amplified, and this amplification served to estimate nucleated cell counts. Method: immunoSEQ multiplex PCR; TCRdb's copy keeps in-frame clones and lacks some. D and trimming come from the DNA, and the V and J calls and clone size come from that table. The top ten clones hold approximately 2.9% of a sample with around 62,000 clones, approximately 93% of them seen once. Between the trimmed V and J ends, which lost 5 bases and 2 bases, there was a span of 13 bases. This CDR3 has 14 amino acids. Germline-derived CDR1 and CDR2 are SGHDT and YYEEEE. This clone was counted once.

The V gene is TRBV5-6, the J gene TRBJ1-2, with D hard to call. Sequencing was performed on peripheral blood. The receptor was derived from a man between 65 and 85 years old with active COVID-19. The CDR3 region has the DNA TGTGCCAGCAGAAGAACAGTTCCAAACTATGGCTACACCTTC. Amino acids: CASRRTVPNYGYTF.